The text below deals with one T cell receptor beta chain. This sample was taken from a study of cytomegalovirus exposure and HLA in healthy donors. Germline V lookup: CDR1 SEHNR, CDR2 FQNEAQ (reference sequence). The CDR3 sequence is 15 residues long. Between the trimmed V and J ends, which lost 6 bases and 3 bases, there was a span of 14 bases. In the PCR, 60 Vbeta and 13 Jbeta primers were used. TCRdb's table, derived via immunoSEQ multiplex PCR, lists solely in-frame clones and lacks some. Counted here are 85,000 to 120,000 clones, more than 70% occurring once; the ten biggest clones make up 8.5% to 10%.

The sequence was obtained from a male donor in good health and CMV-seropositive. Sample: PBMCs. This chain joins TRBV7-9 and TRBJ1-4, with D tentatively TRBD1 (5 bases). CDR3 DNA: TGTGCCAGCAGAAATTCCGAGACAGCTAATGAAAAACTGTTTTTT. Translation: CASRNSETANEKLFF.